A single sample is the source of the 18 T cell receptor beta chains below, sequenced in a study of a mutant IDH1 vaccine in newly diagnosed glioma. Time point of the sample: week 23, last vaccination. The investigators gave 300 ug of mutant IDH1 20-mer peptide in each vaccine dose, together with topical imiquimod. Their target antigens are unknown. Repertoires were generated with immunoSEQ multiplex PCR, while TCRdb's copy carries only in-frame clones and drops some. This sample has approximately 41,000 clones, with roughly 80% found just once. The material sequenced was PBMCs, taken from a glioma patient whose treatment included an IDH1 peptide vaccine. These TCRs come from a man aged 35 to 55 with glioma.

The CDR3 reads CASSSTGGNYGYTF. The CDR3 DNA reads TGTGCCAGCAGTTCGACAGGGGGAAACTATGGCTACACCTTC. The chain combines TRBV2 with TRBJ1-2, with 9 bases aligning to TRBD1. This CDR3 contains 14 residues. Germline CDR1 SNHLY, CDR2 FYNNEI. V was pared by 5 bases and J by 2 bases, with 3 bases of the junction left unmatched.

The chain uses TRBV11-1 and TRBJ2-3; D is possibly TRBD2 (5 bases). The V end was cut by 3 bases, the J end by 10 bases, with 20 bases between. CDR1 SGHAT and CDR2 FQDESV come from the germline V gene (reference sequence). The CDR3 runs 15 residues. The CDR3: CASSLRGGHGWAQYF. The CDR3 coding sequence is TGTGCCAGCAGCTTGCGAGGAGGCCATGGGTGGGCGCAGTATTTT.

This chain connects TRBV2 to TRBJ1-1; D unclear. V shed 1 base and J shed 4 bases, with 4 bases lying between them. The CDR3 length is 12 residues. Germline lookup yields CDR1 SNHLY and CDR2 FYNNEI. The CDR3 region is CASSEGGTEAFF. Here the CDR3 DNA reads TGTGCCAGCAGTGAAGGGGGCACTGAAGCTTTCTTT.

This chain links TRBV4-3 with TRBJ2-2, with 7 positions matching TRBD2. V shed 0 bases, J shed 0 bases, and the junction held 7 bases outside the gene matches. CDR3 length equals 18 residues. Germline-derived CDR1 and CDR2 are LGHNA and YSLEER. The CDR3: CASSQDGPSGTNTGELFF. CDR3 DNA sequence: TGCGCCAGCAGCCAAGATGGCCCTAGCGGAACGAACACCGGGGAGCTGTTTTTT.

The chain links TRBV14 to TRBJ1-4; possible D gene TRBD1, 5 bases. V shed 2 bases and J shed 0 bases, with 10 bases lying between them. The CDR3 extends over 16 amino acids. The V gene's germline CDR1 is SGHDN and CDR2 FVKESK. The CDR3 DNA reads TGTGCCAGCAGCCAATTTCAGGGAACAACTAATGAAAAACTGTTTTTT. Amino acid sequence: CASSQFQGTTNEKLFF.

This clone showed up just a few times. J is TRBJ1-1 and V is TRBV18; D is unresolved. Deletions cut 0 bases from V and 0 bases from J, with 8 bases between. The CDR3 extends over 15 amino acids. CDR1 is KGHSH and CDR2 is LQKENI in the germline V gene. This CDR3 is CASSPPAGMNTEAFF. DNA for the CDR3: TGTGCCAGCTCACCACCGGCCGGGATGAACACTGAAGCTTTCTTT.

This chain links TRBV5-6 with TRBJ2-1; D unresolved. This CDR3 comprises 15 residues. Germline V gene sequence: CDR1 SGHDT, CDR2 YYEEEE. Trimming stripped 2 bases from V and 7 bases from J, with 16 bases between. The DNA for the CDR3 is TGTGCCAGCAGCTTCCCCACCCAGTTCGTAAATGAGCAGTTCTTC. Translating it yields CASSFPTQFVNEQFF.

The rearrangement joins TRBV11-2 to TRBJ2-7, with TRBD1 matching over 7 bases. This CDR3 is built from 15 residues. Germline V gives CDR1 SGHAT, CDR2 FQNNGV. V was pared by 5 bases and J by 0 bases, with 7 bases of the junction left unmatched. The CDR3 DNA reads TGTGCCAGCAGCCCAGGGACAGAACACTCCTACGAGCAGTACTTC. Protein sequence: CASSPGTEHSYEQYF.

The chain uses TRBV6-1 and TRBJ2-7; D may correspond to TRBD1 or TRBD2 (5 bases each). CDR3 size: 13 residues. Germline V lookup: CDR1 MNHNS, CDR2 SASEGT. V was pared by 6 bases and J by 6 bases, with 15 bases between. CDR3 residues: CASRSQTGPEQYF. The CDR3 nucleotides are TGTGCCAGCAGGTCACAGACGGGGCCCGAGCAGTACTTC.

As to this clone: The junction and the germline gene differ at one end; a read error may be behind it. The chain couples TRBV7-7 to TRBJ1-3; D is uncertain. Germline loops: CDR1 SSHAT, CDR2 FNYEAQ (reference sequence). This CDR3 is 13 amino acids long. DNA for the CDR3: TGTGCTAGCAGCCTGGGTCAGGGAAACACCATATATTTT. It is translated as CASSLGQGNTIYF.

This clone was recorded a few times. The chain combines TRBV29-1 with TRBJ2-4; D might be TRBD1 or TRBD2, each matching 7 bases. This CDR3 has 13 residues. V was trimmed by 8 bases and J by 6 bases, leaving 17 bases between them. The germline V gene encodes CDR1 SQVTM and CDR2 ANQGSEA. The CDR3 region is CSTRTGEGNIQYF. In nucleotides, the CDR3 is TGCAGCACCCGTACAGGGGAGGGAAACATTCAGTACTTC.

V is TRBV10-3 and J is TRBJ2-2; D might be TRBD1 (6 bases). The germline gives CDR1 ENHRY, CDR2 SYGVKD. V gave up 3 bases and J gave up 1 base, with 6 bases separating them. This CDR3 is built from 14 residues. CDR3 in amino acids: CAISEQGNTGELFF. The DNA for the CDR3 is TGTGCCATCAGTGAACAGGGGAACACCGGGGAGCTGTTTTTT.

The CDR3 nucleotides read TGTGCCAGCAGCTTAGCGGTTCGCGGGGAGCTGTTTTTT. It yields the protein CASSLAVRGELFF. This chain uses TRBV7-9 with TRBJ2-2; D call uncertain. In germline, CDR1 is SEHNR, CDR2 FQNEAQ (reference sequence). This CDR3 is 13 amino acids long. The V and J ends lost 0 bases and 7 bases respectively, with 6 bases between them.

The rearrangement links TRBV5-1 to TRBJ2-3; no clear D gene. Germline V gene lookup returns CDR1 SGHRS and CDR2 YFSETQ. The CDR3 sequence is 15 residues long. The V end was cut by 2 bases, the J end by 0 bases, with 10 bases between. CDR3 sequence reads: CASSFSEPSTDTQYF. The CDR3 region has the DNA TGCGCCAGCAGCTTTTCCGAACCTAGCACAGATACGCAGTATTTT.

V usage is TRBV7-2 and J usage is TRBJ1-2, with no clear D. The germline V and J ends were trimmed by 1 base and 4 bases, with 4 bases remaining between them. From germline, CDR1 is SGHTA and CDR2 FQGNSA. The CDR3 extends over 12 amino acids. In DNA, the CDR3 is TGTGCCAGCAGCTTAGGTAGCTATGGCTACACCTTC. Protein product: CASSLGSYGYTF.

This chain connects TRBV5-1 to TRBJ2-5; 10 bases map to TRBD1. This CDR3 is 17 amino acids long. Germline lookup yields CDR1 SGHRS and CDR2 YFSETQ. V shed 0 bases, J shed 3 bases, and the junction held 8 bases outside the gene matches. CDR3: CASSLEPGTGEKETQYF. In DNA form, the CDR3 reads TGCGCCAGCAGCTTGGAACCCGGGACAGGGGAAAAAGAGACCCAGTACTTC.

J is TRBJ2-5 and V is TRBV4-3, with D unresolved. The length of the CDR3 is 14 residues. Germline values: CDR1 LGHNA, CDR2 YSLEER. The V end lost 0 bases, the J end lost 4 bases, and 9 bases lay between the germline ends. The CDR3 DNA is TGCGCCAGCAGCCAAGATAGGGCAGGAGAGACCCAGTACTTC. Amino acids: CASSQDRAGETQYF.

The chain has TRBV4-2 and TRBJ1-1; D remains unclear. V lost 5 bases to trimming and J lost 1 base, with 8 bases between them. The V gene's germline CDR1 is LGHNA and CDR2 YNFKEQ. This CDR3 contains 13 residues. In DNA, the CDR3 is TGTGCCAGCAGCGCCCGACAGAACACTGAAGCTTTCTTT. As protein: CASSARQNTEAFF.